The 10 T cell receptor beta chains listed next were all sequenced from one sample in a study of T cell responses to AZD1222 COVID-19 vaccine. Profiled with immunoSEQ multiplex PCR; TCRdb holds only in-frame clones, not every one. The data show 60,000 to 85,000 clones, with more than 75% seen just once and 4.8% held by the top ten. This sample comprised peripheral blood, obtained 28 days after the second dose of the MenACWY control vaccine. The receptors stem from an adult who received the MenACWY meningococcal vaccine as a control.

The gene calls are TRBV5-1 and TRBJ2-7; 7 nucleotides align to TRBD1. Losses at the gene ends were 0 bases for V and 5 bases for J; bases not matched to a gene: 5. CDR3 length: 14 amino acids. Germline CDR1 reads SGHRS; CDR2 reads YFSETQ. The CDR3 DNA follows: TGCGCCAGCAGCTTGGGTACAGGGGACCACGAGCAGTACTTC. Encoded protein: CASSLGTGDHEQYF. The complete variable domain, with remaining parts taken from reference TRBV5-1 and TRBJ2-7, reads KAGVTQTPRYLIKTRGQQVTLSCSPISGHRSVSWYQQTPGQGLQFLFEYFSETQRNKGNFPGRFSGRQFSNSRSEMNVSTLELGDSALYLCASSLGTGDHEQYFGPGTRLTVT.

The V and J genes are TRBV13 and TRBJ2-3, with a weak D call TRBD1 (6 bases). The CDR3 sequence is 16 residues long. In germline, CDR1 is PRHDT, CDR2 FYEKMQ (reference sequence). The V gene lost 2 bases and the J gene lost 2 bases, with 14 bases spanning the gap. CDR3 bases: TGTGCCAGCAGCTTAAGGTACAGGGTTGACACAGATACGCAGTATTTT. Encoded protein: CASSLRYRVDTDTQYF. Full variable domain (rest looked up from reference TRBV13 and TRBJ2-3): AAGVIQSPRHLIKEKRETATLKCYPIPRHDTVYWYQQGPGQDPQFLISFYEKMQSDKGSIPDRFSAQQFSDYHSELNMSSLELGDSALYFCASSLRYRVDTDTQYFGPGTRLTVL.

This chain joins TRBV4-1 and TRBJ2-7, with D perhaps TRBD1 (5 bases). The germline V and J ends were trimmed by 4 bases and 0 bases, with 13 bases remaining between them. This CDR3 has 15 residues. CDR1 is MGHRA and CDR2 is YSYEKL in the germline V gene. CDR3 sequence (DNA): TGCGCCAGCAGCCGCTCAACAGGAGCCTCCTACGAGCAGTACTTC. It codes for CASSRSTGASYEQYF.

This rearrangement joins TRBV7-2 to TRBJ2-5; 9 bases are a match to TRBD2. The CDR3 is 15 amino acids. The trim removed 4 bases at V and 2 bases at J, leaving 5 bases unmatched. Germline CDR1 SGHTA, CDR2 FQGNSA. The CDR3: CASSYLAGKQETQYF. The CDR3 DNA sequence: TGTGCCAGCAGCTACCTAGCGGGGAAACAAGAGACCCAGTACTTC.

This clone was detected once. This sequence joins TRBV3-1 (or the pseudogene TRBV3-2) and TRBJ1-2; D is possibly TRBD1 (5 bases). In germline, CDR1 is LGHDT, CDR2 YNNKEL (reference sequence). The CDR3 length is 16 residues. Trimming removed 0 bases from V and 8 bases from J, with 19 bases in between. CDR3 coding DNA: TGTGCCAGCAGCCAAGATCTTCCGGGCCCCGGGGCCGGCTACACCTTC. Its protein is CASSQDLPGPGAGYTF.

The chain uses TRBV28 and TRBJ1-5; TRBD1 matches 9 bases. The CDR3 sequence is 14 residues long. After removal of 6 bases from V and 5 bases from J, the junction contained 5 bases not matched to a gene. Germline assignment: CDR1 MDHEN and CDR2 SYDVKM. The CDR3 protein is CASSRGQGDQPQHF. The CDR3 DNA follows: TGTGCCAGCAGCCGGGGACAGGGAGATCAGCCCCAGCATTTT.

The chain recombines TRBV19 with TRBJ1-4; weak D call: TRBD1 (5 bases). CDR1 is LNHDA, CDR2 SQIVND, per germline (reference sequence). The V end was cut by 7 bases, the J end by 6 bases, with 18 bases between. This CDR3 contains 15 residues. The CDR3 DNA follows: TGTGCCAGTACCGCGGACAACCTCGGGTATGAAAAACTGTTTTTT. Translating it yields CASTADNLGYEKLFF.

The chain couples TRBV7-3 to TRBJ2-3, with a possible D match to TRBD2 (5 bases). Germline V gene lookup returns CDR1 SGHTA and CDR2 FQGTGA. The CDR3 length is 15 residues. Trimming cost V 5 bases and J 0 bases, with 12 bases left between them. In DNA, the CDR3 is TGTGCCAGCAGCGCCCTTGGGAGAAGCACAGATACGCAGTATTTT. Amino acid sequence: CASSALGRSTDTQYF.

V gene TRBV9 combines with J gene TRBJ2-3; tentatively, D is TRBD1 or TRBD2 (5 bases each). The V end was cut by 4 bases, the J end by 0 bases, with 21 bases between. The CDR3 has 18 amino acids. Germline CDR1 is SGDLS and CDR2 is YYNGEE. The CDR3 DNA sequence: TGTGCCAGCAGCCGATGGGACCTCAGAACCGATAGCACAGATACGCAGTATTTT. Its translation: CASSRWDLRTDSTDTQYF.

The CDR3 protein is CASSLGGARPLHF. The CDR3 region has the DNA TGTGCCAGCAGCTTAGGCGGGGCAAGGCCCCTCCACTTT. The chain employs TRBV7-2 and TRBJ1-6; TRBD1 is a possible D gene (5 bases). Germline loops: CDR1 SGHTA, CDR2 FQGNSA. The CDR3 has 13 amino acids. Trimming removed 1 base from V and 13 bases from J, with 11 bases in between. The variable domain in full, completed from reference TRBV7-2 and TRBJ1-6, reads GAGVSQSPSNKVTEKGKDVELRCDPISGHTALYWYRQSLGQGLEFLIYFQGNSAPDKSGLPSDRFSAERTGGSVSTLTIQRTQQEDSAVYLCASSLGGARPLHFGNGTRLTVT.